Sequencing of this T cell receptor (beta chain) was carried out in a study of cytomegalovirus exposure and HLA in healthy donors. Study-wide background: Among the 300 to 500 genotyped donors, 70% to 85% were placed in the Caucasian-associated ancestry cluster. Study-wide points: Specificity for CMV antigens was confirmed in vitro for a few of the CMV-associated chains.

Turning to this clone: Antigen unknown.

60 Vbeta and 13 Jbeta primers were used in PCR. Only in-frame clones appear in the TCRdb table, and some are missing; sequencing was by immunoSEQ multiplex PCR. The data hold 52,000 or so clones, with about three quarters observed a single time. Sequenced sample: PBMCs. The source of this sequence is a woman aged 40 to 49 in good health and CMV-seropositive.

The CDR3 DNA reads as TGCAGCGTTGGCTTAGCGGGGGCAGATACGCAGTATTTT. It encodes CSVGLAGADTQYF. The chain links TRBV29-1 to TRBJ2-3, with 9 positions matching TRBD2. In germline, CDR1 is SQVTM, CDR2 ANQGSEA. J gave up 4 bases and V 4 bases, and 3 bases lay outside the gene matches. The CDR3 loop spans 13 amino acids.